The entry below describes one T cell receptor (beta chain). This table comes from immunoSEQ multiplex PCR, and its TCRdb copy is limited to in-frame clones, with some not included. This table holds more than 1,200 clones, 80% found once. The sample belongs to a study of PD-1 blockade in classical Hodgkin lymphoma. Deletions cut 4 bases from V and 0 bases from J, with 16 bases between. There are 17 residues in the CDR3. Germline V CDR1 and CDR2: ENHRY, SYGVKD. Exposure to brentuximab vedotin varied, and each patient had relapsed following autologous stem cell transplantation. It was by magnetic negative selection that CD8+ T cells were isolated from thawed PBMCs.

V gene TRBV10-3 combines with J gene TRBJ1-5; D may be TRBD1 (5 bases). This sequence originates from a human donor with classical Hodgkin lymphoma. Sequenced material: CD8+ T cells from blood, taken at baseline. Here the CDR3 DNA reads TGTGCCATCAGTGGGGTCGATCGACAGCATAGCAATCAGCCCCAGCATTTT. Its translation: CAISGVDRQHSNQPQHF.